This T cell receptor beta chain was obtained from a study of vaccination and CD4 T cells after COVID-19. Treatment specified: approximately 9-day PBMC culture with coronavirus spike peptide pools or control peptides (ViraFEST assay). The assay that was used to sequence DNA from cultured CD4+ T cells was the Oncomine TCR Beta short-read assay. TCRdb re-derived calls from the PCR reads in MiXCR, one entry per CDR3 protein. This sample carries roughly 8,400 distinct CDR3 sequences, about 67% of them seen once, and the ten largest clones take around 40%. A few counts support this clonotype. The antigen is undetermined. This CDR3 contains 14 residues. Between the trimmed V and J ends, which lost 2 bases and 8 bases, there was a span of 15 bases. Germline assignment: CDR1 SEHNR and CDR2 FQNEAQ (reference sequence).

This clonotype originated in a human donor who had recovered from COVID-19. The chain uses TRBV7-9 and TRBJ1-1, with D hard to call. The sample comprised CD4+ T cells from blood, cultured in vitro. CDR3 sequence (DNA): TGTGCCAGCAGCTTAAAGGGCCCCCCCCCCGAAGCTTTCTTT. Protein: CASSLKGPPPEAFF.